The rows below give T cell receptor beta chains drawn from one sample of a study of CD8 T cells in Susac syndrome. TCRdb re-called the immunoSEQ multiplex PCR reads with MiXCR, one entry per CDR3 protein. The data contain tens of thousands of distinct CDR3 sequences, approximately 96% of them singletons. The sequencing input was CD4+ T cells from PBMCs. These receptors originate from a human donor with multiple sclerosis. CDR3s include the opening cysteine and the closing phenylalanine or tryptophan. D genes are given only for firm matches. Not every row has a clone size; where given, it reads once, few, many or a size class.

V	D	size	J	DNA	CDR3
TRBV20-1	NA	NA	TRBJ1-3	TGCAGTGCTAGACAGGTCACTGGAAACACCATATATTTT	CSARQVTGNTIYF
TRBV3-1	TRBD2	NA	TRBJ2-1	TGTGCCAGCAGCCAAGAAGCGGGGAACTCCTACAATGAGCAGTTCTTC	CASSQEAGNSYNEQFF
TRBV20-1	TRBD2	NA	TRBJ2-3	TGCAGTGCTAGAGGCGATCACGAACTAGCGGATACGCAGTATTTT	CSARGDHELADTQYF
TRBV12-3/TRBV12-4	TRBD2	once	TRBJ2-5	TGTGCCAGCAGTGAAGCGGGGGGAGAGACCCAGTACTTC	CASSEAGGETQYF
TRBV30	TRBD2	NA	TRBJ2-3	TGTGCCCGGAGAAGCGGGGGAGGTGATACGCAGTATTTT	CARRSGGGDTQYF
TRBV28	NA	NA	TRBJ2-7	TGTGCCAGCAGTTTACCTGGCAGTAACGACTACGAGCAGTACTTC	CASSLPGSNDYEQYF
TRBV6-6	NA	NA	TRBJ1-5	TGTGCCAGCAGTTACGGGTGGGTGCATCCCCAGCATTTT	CASSYGWVHPQHF
TRBV30	NA	once	TRBJ2-7	TGTGCCTGGAGCCCCGGGACGACCGCCTACGAGCAGTGCTTC	CAWSPGTTAYEQCF
TRBV7-2	NA	NA	TRBJ1-6	TGTGCCAGCAGCTCGGGTCCTTATTCACCCCTCCACTTT	CASSSGPYSPLHF
TRBV7-8	TRBD2	NA	TRBJ2-5	TGTGCCAGCAGCTTGACAGGACTAGCGGGGGCCCCAAACCAGTACTTC	CASSLTGLAGAPNQYF